The 3 T cell receptor beta chains reported below all come from one sample, sequenced in a study of human T cells and chemical hapten exposure. TCRdb called the RACE reads again in MiXCR, with one record for every CDR3 protein. The sample lists approximately 84,000 distinct CDR3 sequences, over 8.5% occurring once. Time point indicated: healthy volunteer bleed at 6 weeks. The template was total RNA from unfractionated whole blood. The sample consisted of whole blood. Receptors were obtained from a male donor in good health. Some clones in this sample may be carry-over from other donors' samples.

The gene calls are TRBV7-9 and TRBJ2-1, with D perhaps TRBD2 (6 bases). Germline V gene data show CDR1 as SEHNR and CDR2 as FQNEAQ (reference sequence). The CDR3 consists of 15 residues. Trimming pared 1 base from V and 2 bases from J, leaving 9 bases between. Written as DNA, the CDR3 is TGTGCCAGCAGCTTAGGCGGGGAACCCTACAATGAGCAGTTCTTC. Protein product: CASSLGGEPYNEQFF. Combining the CDR3 with reference TRBV7-9 and TRBJ2-1 gives the whole variable domain DTGVSQNPRHKITKRGQNVTFRCDPISEHNRLYWYRQTLGQGPEFLTYFQNEAQLEKSRLLSDRFSAERPKGSFSTLEIQRTEQGDSAMYLCASSLGGEPYNEQFFGPGTRLTVL.

This clonotype was found many times. The rearrangement joins TRBV7-2 to TRBJ2-3; 10 nucleotides line up with TRBD1. The CDR3 length is 14 residues. Looked up from germline, CDR1 is SGHTA and CDR2 is FQGNSA. Losses at the gene ends were 1 base for V and 14 bases for J; bases not matched to a gene: 9. DNA of the CDR3: TGTGCCAGCAGCTTAGGTGCCGGGACAGGGGTTCCGTATTTT. Translation gives CASSLGAGTGVPYF.

The chain employs TRBV7-6 and TRBJ1-2; D gene unclear. Germline V gives CDR1 SGHVS, CDR2 FNYEAQ. The ends were cut back, 1 base at V and 6 bases at J, with 9 bases in the middle. This CDR3 comprises 13 residues. CDR3 coding DNA: TGTGCCAGCAGCTTAGGGCAGATGAATGGCTACACCTTC. Translation gives CASSLGQMNGYTF.